This T cell receptor beta chain was recovered during a study of shared clonotypes between healthy human individuals. About this clone: This specimen includes other DNA sequences encoding the same CDR3.

After removal of 4 bases from V and 2 bases from J, the junction contained 4 bases not matched to a gene. The CDR3 covers 15 residues. CDR1 is MGHRA, CDR2 YSYEKL, per germline. All of the donors resided in Nashville, Tennessee, and each was a Caucasian adult. Some clones are missing from TCRdb's copy, which holds only in-frame ones; the method was immunoSEQ multiplex PCR. The sample includes a few million clones, approximately 92% seen only once; the top ten take about 0.13%. The source of this sequence is a man between 18 and 35 years old in good health. The sequenced sample consisted of naive CD4+ T cells sorted from blood. Subset denoted: CD45RA+ positively selected. The chain couples TRBV4-1 to TRBJ2-3, with 9 bases matching TRBD2. The CDR3 reads CASSPLAGTTDTQYF. As DNA, the CDR3 is TGCGCCAGCAGCCCCCTAGCGGGAACCACAGATACGCAGTATTTT.